What follows are 26 T cell receptor beta chains derived from one specimen sequenced in a study of tumor and adjacent non-tumor tissue in lung cancer. Three rounds of nested PCR, following a modified ARM-PCR protocol, produced the TCRbeta library. TCRdb called the multiplex PCR reads again in MiXCR, with one record for every CDR3 protein. Among tens of thousands of distinct CDR3 sequences listed, about 66% were seen once. No cell sorting was done before RNA was extracted from the tissue. The sequenced sample was lung tumor tissue. These receptors came from a man between 60 and 75 years old with non-small cell lung cancer.

Details on this clonotype: In this CDR3 the conserved last residue, phenylalanine or tryptophan, is missing, so a read error is likely. The chain combines TRBV4-3 with TRBJ2-1; 10 bases are shared with TRBD2. The germline gives CDR1 LGHNA, CDR2 YSLEER. This CDR3 contains 14 residues. The CDR3 protein is CASSLGLARNGQFY. The CDR3 region has the DNA TGCGCCAGCAGCCTGGGACTAGCGAGAAATGGGCAGTTCTAT.

J is TRBJ2-7 and V is TRBV6-1; D remains ambiguous. V was trimmed by 3 bases and J by 6 bases, leaving 6 bases between them. The germline V gene encodes CDR1 MNHNS and CDR2 SASEGT. The CDR3 extends over 11 amino acids. The CDR3 DNA sequence: TGTGCCAGCAGTGAGCTTGCCGAGCAGTACTTC. It yields the protein CASSELAEQYF.

A word on this clonotype: Germline is not matched at one junction end, which may reflect a read error. This rearrangement joins TRBV11-3 to TRBJ2-7; 7 nucleotides agree with TRBD2. The CDR3 runs 14 residues. The germline V gene has CDR1 SGHNT and CDR2 YENEEA. CDR3 sequence: CTSSLEGREYRQYF. In DNA form, the CDR3 reads TGTACCAGCAGCCTAGAGGGGCGGGAGTACAGGCAGTACTTC.

This chain uses TRBV28 with TRBJ2-7; 7 bases line up with TRBD2. The CDR3 is 17 residues long. V lost 6 bases, J lost 0 bases, and 14 bases stayed unmatched. Germline loops: CDR1 MDHEN, CDR2 SYDVKM. The CDR3 protein is CASSTSKPSGHSYEQYF. CDR3 bases: TGTGCCAGCAGCACCTCTAAACCTAGCGGACACTCCTACGAGCAGTACTTC.

With regard to this clonotype: The junction differs from germline at one of its ends, possibly a read error. This chain joins TRBV5-6 and TRBJ2-7; D remains ambiguous. The length of the CDR3 is 13 residues. The germline V gene has CDR1 SGHDT and CDR2 YYEEEE. The DNA of the CDR3 is TGTGCCAGCAGTTTGCCCTCCTCCTACGAGCACTACTTC. Its protein product is CASSLPSSYEHYF. Based on the CDR3 plus reference TRBV5-6 and TRBJ2-7, the full variable domain is DAGVTQSPTHLIKTRGQQVTLRCSPKSGHDTVSWYQQALGQGPQFIFQYYEEEERQRGNFPDRFSGHQFPNYSSELNVNALLLGDSALYLCASSLPSSYEHYFGPGTRLTVT.

On this clonotype itself: The junction does not match germline at one end; this may be a read error. The chain has TRBV13 and TRBJ1-5; D may be TRBD1 (6 bases). CDR3 size: 16 residues. Germline CDR1 PRHDT, CDR2 FYEKMQ (reference sequence). The CDR3 DNA follows: TGTGCCGGCAGTCGAGGGGGGCAGTATAGCAATCACCCCCAGCATTTT. It specifies CAGSRGGQYSNHPQHF.

The chain combines TRBV12-3 or TRBV12-4 with TRBJ2-7; TRBD1 aligns across 8 bases. V was pared by 10 bases and J by 4 bases, with 21 bases of the junction left unmatched. The length of the CDR3 is 17 residues. The CDR3 nucleotides are TGTGCCAACAGCGGTACAGGGTGGGCAGGGGGCAAGTACGAGCAGTACTTC. It translates to CANSGTGWAGGKYEQYF.

This clonotype was detected only once. Germline and junction disagree at one end, which may indicate a read error. The CDR3 DNA reads TGCGCCAGAAGCCAGCATCCGGGACAGGGGTCGGGAAGCACCATATATTTT. Translated, it gives CARSQHPGQGSGSTIYF. The genes are TRBV4-3 and TRBJ1-3; 10 bases agree with TRBD1. The CDR3 length is 17 residues. The V gene's germline CDR1 is LGHNA and CDR2 YSLEER.

This clonotype has just one count. One junction end disagrees with the germline gene, perhaps due to a read error. The chain has TRBV4-3 and TRBJ2-7, with 9 bases that match TRBD2. Germline V gene data show CDR1 as LGHNA and CDR2 as YSLEER. This CDR3 comprises 17 residues. DNA of the CDR3: TGCGCCAGCAGCCGGGATAGCGGGAGTGACTCTACCTACGGGCAGTACTTC. It specifies CASSRDSGSDSTYGQYF.

This clonotype showed up many times. The rearrangement uses TRBV6-1 and TRBJ1-2; D is possibly TRBD1 (5 bases). CDR1 is MNHNS, CDR2 SASEGT, per germline. This CDR3 is built from 17 residues. V was trimmed by 0 bases and J by 2 bases, leaving 16 bases between them. The CDR3 spells CASSEAGWGSLNYGYTF. Here the CDR3 DNA reads TGTGCCAGCAGTGAAGCTGGATGGGGCAGTTTAAACTATGGCTACACCTTC.

This clonotype was observed a few times. A junction boundary mismatches the germline segment, possibly from a read error. This chain uses TRBV25-1 with TRBJ2-7; D uncertain. This CDR3 has 13 amino acids. CDR1 is MGHDK and CDR2 is SYGVNS in the germline V gene. CDR3 region: CASSELDGYEQYF. The CDR3 coding sequence is TGTGCCAGTAGTGAACTCGACGGGTACGAGCAGTACTTC.

This clonotype was recorded at least ten times. The CDR3, as DNA: TGCAGTGCCACCGGGGATCTTAATTCACCCCTCCACTTT. Amino acid sequence: CSATGDLNSPLHF. The chain carries TRBV20-1 and TRBJ1-6; D is uncertain. The V and J ends lost 6 bases and 6 bases respectively, with 12 bases between them. Germline V gives CDR1 DFQATT, CDR2 SNEGSKA (reference sequence). The CDR3 sequence is 13 residues long.

As for this clonotype: This may be a read error, as it is one base from a much larger clone. This sequence joins TRBV20-1 and TRBJ2-1; TRBD2 might be the D (5 bases). Germline loops: CDR1 DFQATT, CDR2 SNEGSKA (reference sequence). CDR3 length equals 12 residues. CDR3 nucleotide sequence: TGCTGTGTCACAACCGAAGGAGGTGAGCAGTTCTTC. Protein sequence: CCVTTEGGEQFF.

Notes on this clonotype: Its ends do not fully match the called genes, so a read error is possible. The chain is built from TRBV6-5 and TRBJ2-3; D not resolved. The germline V gene has CDR1 MNHEY and CDR2 SVGAGI. This CDR3 has 14 residues. CDR3 in amino acids: CASSYGVSRDTQYF. CDR3 DNA sequence: TGTGCCAGCAGTTACGGGGTTTCCAGAGATACACAGTATTTT.

Details on this clonotype: The missing conserved phenylalanine or tryptophan at the end of this CDR3 makes a read error likely. The chain carries TRBV6-5 and TRBJ1-2, with D tentatively TRBD1 (5 bases). CDR1 and CDR2 from the germline V gene are MNHEY and SVGAGI. Trimming stripped 0 bases from V and 0 bases from J, with 14 bases between. The CDR3 sequence is 17 residues long. Here the CDR3 reads CASSYSSGKGSNYGYTS. CDR3 nucleotides: TGTGCCAGCAGTTACTCGTCAGGGAAAGGATCTAACTATGGCTACACCTCC.

The rearrangement joins TRBV20-1 to TRBJ2-7, with D maybe TRBD2 (6 bases). V shed 6 bases and J shed 3 bases, with 21 bases lying between them. The CDR3 length is 15 residues. The germline CDR1 and CDR2 sequences are DFQATT and SNEGSKA (reference sequence). DNA for the CDR3: TGCAGTGCCATCCGGGACTCCCTAGGGTTCTACGAGCAGTACTTC. This gives the protein CSAIRDSLGFYEQYF.

About this clonotype: A much more abundant neighbour one base away suggests this may be a read error. V usage is TRBV20-1 and J usage is TRBJ1-2, with 9 positions matching TRBD1. The germline V gene encodes CDR1 DFQATT and CDR2 SNEGSKA (reference sequence). This CDR3 contains 12 residues. The CDR3 region is CSARGTGKGYIF. The CDR3 region has the DNA TGCAGTGCTAGGGGGACAGGGAAAGGCTACATCTTC.

This clonotype was observed a single time. Relative to the germline gene, one junction end is altered; a read error may explain this. The V gene is TRBV29-1, the J gene TRBJ2-1; perhaps TRBD2 as D (6 bases). The germline V gene encodes CDR1 SQVTM and CDR2 ANQGSEA. The CDR3 is made up of 14 amino acids. The CDR3, as DNA: TGCAGCGTTCGGGTCCTACTAGCCCACAATGAGCATTTCTTC. It is translated as CSVRVLLAHNEHFF.

V usage is TRBV11-2 and J usage is TRBJ2-2, with 7 positions matching TRBD2. CDR1 is SGHAT and CDR2 is FQNNGV in the germline V gene. This CDR3 region has 15 residues. The CDR3 bases are TGTGACAGAAGCAACAGCGGGACGAACACCGGGGAGCTGTTTTTT. Its protein is CDRSNSGTNTGELFF.

Turning to this clonotype: Just one base apart from a much larger clone, this may be a read error. V and J are TRBV7-9 and TRBJ2-5; D perhaps matches TRBD2 (6 bases). The CDR3 sequence is 14 residues long. V shed 6 bases and J shed 5 bases, with 16 bases lying between them. Germline V gene lookup returns CDR1 SEHNR and CDR2 FQNEAQ (reference sequence). CDR3 DNA sequence: TGTGCCAGCAGACCTTGGGAGGCTGTCGAGACCCAGTACTTC. Its protein is CASRPWEAVETQYF.

There are many counts of this clonotype. The CDR3 region is CSAPRLDAVLSDTQYF. Written as DNA, the CDR3 is TGCAGTGCTCCCAGACTAGATGCGGTATTGTCAGATACGCAGTATTTT. The chain uses TRBV20-1 and TRBJ2-3, with D maybe TRBD2 (6 bases). Germline CDR1 and CDR2: DFQATT and SNEGSKA (reference sequence). Trimming removed 5 bases at V and 4 bases at J, with 22 bases between. The CDR3 length is 16 residues.

This clonotype was seen a few times. This sequence joins TRBV28 and TRBJ1-2; no clear D gene. This CDR3 is 14 amino acids long. Germline V CDR1 and CDR2: MDHEN, SYDVKM. V was shortened by 4 bases and J by 8 bases, with 17 bases between the two germline ends. The CDR3 protein is CASSSTDGLQGYTF. CDR3 bases: TGTGCCAGCAGTTCAACGGACGGCCTACAGGGCTACACCTTC.

In regard to this clonotype: A read error may account for a junction end that differs from germline. The J gene is TRBJ2-1, the V gene TRBV19; D is ambiguous. This CDR3 is built from 12 residues. Germline V gene sequence: CDR1 LNHDA, CDR2 SQIVND (reference sequence). The CDR3 protein is CASSIDYGEQCF. For the CDR3, the DNA is TGTGCCAGTAGTATAGACTACGGTGAGCAGTGCTTC.

This chain joins TRBV29-1 and TRBJ2-3; D call uncertain. The CDR3 is made up of 11 amino acids. Germline CDR1 is SQVTM and CDR2 is ANQGSEA. Trimming took off 3 bases at V and 11 bases at J, with 12 bases between the two ends. In DNA form, the CDR3 reads TGCAGCGTTGATGGAGTTCTACGGCAGTATTTT. Protein product: CSVDGVLRQYF.

Points on this clonotype: Mismatch with germline at one junction end may stem from a read error. The genes are TRBV12-3 or TRBV12-4 and TRBJ2-1, with D perhaps TRBD2 (5 bases). The CDR3 extends over 15 amino acids. Here the CDR3 reads CANSFSSTVVGELFF. Written as DNA, the CDR3 is TGTGCCAACAGTTTTTCTAGCACAGTTGTCGGTGAGCTGTTCTTC.

The chain carries TRBV20-1 and TRBJ2-7; 8 bases line up with TRBD2. Unmatched junction bases numbered 10, after V lost 1 base and J lost 5 bases. Germline loops: CDR1 DFQATT, CDR2 SNEGSKA (reference sequence). The CDR3 has 15 residues. DNA of the CDR3: TGCAGTGCTAGAGGTGTCCGGGGGGGACGCCACGAGCAGTACTTC. The encoded protein is CSARGVRGGRHEQYF.